A selection of T cell receptor beta chains follows, all from one sample in a study of T and B cells in COVID-19 patients. TCRdb redid the calling of the multiplex PCR reads with MiXCR, one entry per CDR3 protein. The data contain thousands of distinct CDR3 sequences, 22% of them singletons. The material sequenced was blood. The receptor set was obtained from a human donor who had recovered from COVID-19. The CDR3 runs from the conserved cysteine through the conserved F or W. Each record gives: CDR3 length, J gene, V gene, CDR3 protein.

>16|TRBJ2-7|TRBV6-1
CASTEGGGGAFYEQYF
>14|TRBJ1-6|TRBV11-2
CASSLSPGDSPLHF
>15|TRBJ2-3|TRBV20-1
CSARPTGTGLDTQYF
>15|TRBJ2-7|TRBV27
CASSLDDRPPYEQYF
>16|TRBJ2-2|TRBV6-1
CASSAVSGAYTGELFF
>15|TRBJ1-1|TRBV20-1
CSAQTSTGLNTEAFF
>14|TRBJ2-3|TRBV19
CASSIAPTADTQYF
>14|TRBJ2-2|TRBV7-9
CASSFGGNTGELFF
>19|TRBJ2-1|TRBV7-9
CASSSPGSGGQNPYNEQFF
>13|TRBJ2-5|TRBV7-6
CASSQRGGETQYF
>13|TRBJ1-6|TRBV7-2
CASSLVANSPLHF
>15|TRBJ1-3|TRBV19
CASSSPTFSGNTIYF
>15|TRBJ2-3|TRBV6-2/TRBV6-3
CASSYNRDNTDTQYF
>14|TRBJ2-3|TRBV6-6
CASKSSSSTDTQYF
>16|TRBJ2-1|TRBV20-1
CSARGSSGGIYNEQFF
>11|TRBJ2-1|TRBV19
CASRLGGQQFF
>15|TRBJ2-7|TRBV7-9
CASSPIGTGGYEQYF
>14|TRBJ2-7|TRBV7-9
CASSFRGQFYEQYF
>14|TRBJ1-1|TRBV24-1
CATSDPRVGTEAFF